The clone carrying this TCR beta chain was recorded a few times. Its target is not known. V shed 3 bases and J 8 bases; nucleotides not matched to a gene: 12. This CDR3 is 15 amino acids long. Germline CDR1 reads SEHNR; CDR2 reads FQNEAQ (reference sequence). This sample was included in a study of beta chain features in type 1 diabetes. Study-wide background: Sorted cells examined across all samples numbered around 100 million. Study outcomes and limitations: Among patients with Type 1 diabetes, TCRB CDR3s were moderately but significantly shorter in every one of the four CD4+ subsets. A pattern of fewer insertions and more deletions at VDJ junctions was seen in type 1 diabetes patients. The question of HLA type influencing TCRB rearrangement was one that remained unresolved here. It was possible that PCR favored shorter templates, equally so in patients and controls.

Isolated RNA was reverse transcribed in full, so expressed TCRB transcripts were sequenced. Measured with immunoSEQ multiplex PCR; TCRdb has only the in-frame clones, and not every one. The sample includes approximately 600,000 clones, under 15% of them seen just once. This chain links TRBV7-9 with TRBJ1-2; 7 bases match TRBD1. This clonotype originated in a man aged 30-40 years with type 1 diabetes. Sample: naive CD4+ T cells from blood. The CDR3 is CASSFRTGAFQGYTF. The DNA for the CDR3 is TGTGCCAGCAGCTTCAGAACAGGGGCTTTCCAGGGCTACACCTTC.